What follows are 24 T cell receptor beta chains derived from one specimen sequenced in a study of shared clonotypes between healthy human individuals. Profiled with immunoSEQ multiplex PCR; TCRdb holds only in-frame clones, not every one. The sample has roughly 1,100,000 clones, around 74% seen once. Material for sequencing was memory CD4+ T cells sorted from blood. Regarding subset: CD45RA-negative fraction. Receptor source: a man aged 18 to 30 in good health.

The chain links TRBV7-2 to TRBJ2-7, with 11 bases lining up with TRBD2. The trim removed 1 base at V and 0 bases at J, leaving 2 bases unmatched. Germline CDR1 and CDR2: SGHTA and FQGNSA. This CDR3 contains 16 residues. CDR3 protein: CASSLGTSGFSYEQYF. The CDR3 DNA sequence: TGTGCCAGCAGCTTAGGGACTAGCGGGTTCTCCTACGAGCAGTACTTC.

The chain is built from TRBV7-2 and TRBJ1-1; possible D gene TRBD1, 5 bases. Trimming left V 3 bases short and J 8 bases short, with 16 bases between. CDR3 length equals 14 residues. Germline V gene lookup returns CDR1 SGHTA and CDR2 FQGNSA. The CDR3 DNA sequence: TGTGCCAGCAGCTTCCTCGAAAGGGGCGGCGAAGCTTTCTTT. Translating it yields CASSFLERGGEAFF.

Comment on this clone: Other DNA sequences within the sample encode an identical CDR3. The rearrangement joins TRBV5-4 to TRBJ2-7; D remains unclear. There are 13 residues in the CDR3. V lost 0 bases to trimming and J lost 3 bases, with 7 bases between them. Germline V lookup: CDR1 SGHNT, CDR2 YYREEE (reference sequence). CDR3 sequence (DNA): TGTGCCAGCAGCTTGGACGGTGTCTACGAGCAGTACTTC. Translation gives CASSLDGVYEQYF.

As regards this clone: The sample holds other DNA sequences that translate to the same CDR3. J is TRBJ1-3 and V is TRBV7-2; D gene unclear. V was shortened by 1 base and J by 2 bases, with 6 bases between the two germline ends. The CDR3 is made up of 14 amino acids. Germline assignment: CDR1 SGHTA and CDR2 FQGNSA. The CDR3 spells CASSLVAAGNTIYF. CDR3 DNA sequence: TGTGCCAGCAGCTTAGTTGCGGCTGGAAACACCATATATTTT. The whole variable domain, filled in from reference TRBV7-2 and TRBJ1-3, reads GAGVSQSPSNKVTEKGKDVELRCDPISGHTALYWYRQSLGQGLEFLIYFQGNSAPDKSGLPSDRFSAERTGGSVSTLTIQRTQQEDSAVYLCASSLVAAGNTIYFGEGSWLTVV.

This chain uses TRBV6-6 with TRBJ2-2; D not certain. The CDR3 consists of 14 residues. The V gene lost 5 bases and the J gene lost 1 base, with 8 bases spanning the gap. Germline lookup yields CDR1 MNHNY and CDR2 SVGAGI (reference sequence). For the CDR3, the DNA is TGTGCCAGCAGTCCTCCCGGGAACACCGGGGAGCTGTTTTTT. Its translation is CASSPPGNTGELFF.

This clone was seen a handful of times. This chain links TRBV5-6 with TRBJ2-5; D tentatively reads TRBD1 or TRBD2 (8 bases each). Trimming shortened V by 5 bases and J by 1 base, and 27 bases separated the two germline ends. The germline CDR1 and CDR2 sequences are SGHDT and YYEEEE. The length of the CDR3 is 19 residues. The CDR3 spells CASRTGTGWAGGFQETQYF. The CDR3 nucleotides read TGTGCCAGCAGGACCGGGACAGGTTGGGCGGGGGGATTCCAAGAGACCCAGTACTTC.

This sequence joins TRBV5-1 and TRBJ1-5, with D possibly TRBD1 on 6 matching bases. Trimming shortened V by 0 bases and J by 6 bases, and 13 bases separated the two germline ends. CDR1 is SGHRS, CDR2 YFSETQ, per germline. The CDR3 has 15 amino acids. CDR3 amino acids: CASSLAGDAFQPQHF. The CDR3 bases are TGCGCCAGCAGCTTGGCAGGGGACGCCTTTCAGCCCCAGCATTTT. The variable domain in full, with the rest retrieved from reference TRBV5-1 and TRBJ1-5, is KAGVTQTPRYLIKTRGQQVTLSCSPISGHRSVSWYQQTPGQGLQFLFEYFSETQRNKGNFPGRFSGRQFSNSRSEMNVSTLELGDSALYLCASSLAGDAFQPQHFGDGTRLSIL.

This clone was detected only a few times. This chain links TRBV28 with TRBJ1-1; D might be TRBD1 (5 bases). V lost 5 bases to trimming and J lost 4 bases, with 20 bases between them. Germline CDR1 reads MDHEN; CDR2 reads SYDVKM. The CDR3 loop spans 16 amino acids. In nucleotides, the CDR3 is TGTGCCAGCAGTGGCCGGGACCCACAATGGGGCACTGAAGCTTTCTTT. Protein: CASSGRDPQWGTEAFF. Supplemented by reference TRBV28 and TRBJ1-1, the full variable domain reads DVKVTQSSRYLVKRTGEKVFLECVQDMDHENMFWYRQDPGLGLRLIYFSYDVKMKEKGDIPEGYSVSREKKERFSLILESASTNQTSMYLCASSGRDPQWGTEAFFGQGTRLTVV.

This clone has a handful of counts. The genes are TRBV7-8 and TRBJ2-7, with 13 bases fitting TRBD2. Losses at the gene ends were 5 bases for V and 6 bases for J; bases not matched to a gene: 7. The CDR3 is made up of 15 amino acids. Germline V gene lookup returns CDR1 SGHVS and CDR2 FQNEAQ. CDR3 loop: CASSLGRLAGGEQYF. CDR3 coding DNA: TGTGCCAGCAGCCTGGGAAGACTAGCGGGAGGCGAGCAGTACTTC.

The genes are TRBV5-4 and TRBJ2-7; 16 bases are shared with TRBD2. Germline values: CDR1 SGHNT, CDR2 YYREEE (reference sequence). Unmatched junction bases numbered 6, after V lost 4 bases and J lost 5 bases. CDR3 size: 16 residues. CDR3 DNA: TGTGCCAGCAGCGCCGGGACTAGCGGGAGGGGAAACGAGCAGTACTTC. It specifies CASSAGTSGRGNEQYF.

The CDR3 sequence: CASSLPVEGETQYF. The CDR3 region has the DNA TGCGCCAGCAGTCTCCCAGTAGAAGGGGAGACCCAGTACTTC. The rearrangement uses TRBV23-1 and TRBJ2-5; the D is unclear. TRBV23-1 is placed among ORFs of uncertain function. This CDR3 has 14 amino acids. Trimming shortened V by 4 bases and J by 5 bases, and 14 bases separated the two germline ends.

This chain links TRBV5-1 with TRBJ1-3, with D possibly matching TRBD1 (6 bases). Germline values: CDR1 SGHRS, CDR2 YFSETQ. Between the trimmed V and J ends, which lost 0 bases and 6 bases, there was a span of 10 bases. This CDR3 is 14 amino acids long. CDR3 in DNA: TGCGCCAGCAGCTTGGAGGGGGTGGCAAACACCATATATTTT. Its protein is CASSLEGVANTIYF.

This clone was counted once. The chain's CDR3 is CASSLAGPRSYTF. The CDR3 DNA reads TGTGCCAGCAGCTTGGCCGGTCCCAGGTCTTACACCTTC. V is TRBV5-4 and J is TRBJ1-2; D ambiguous. The CDR3 spans 13 residues. The ends were cut back, 0 bases at V and 11 bases at J, with 14 bases in the middle. The germline CDR1 and CDR2 sequences are SGHNT and YYREEE (reference sequence). Using reference TRBV5-4 and TRBJ1-2 for the parts outside the CDR3, the full variable domain is ETGVTQSPTHLIKTRGQQVTLRCSSQSGHNTVSWYQQALGQGPQFIFQYYREEENGRGNFPPRFSGLQFPNYSSELNVNALELDDSALYLCASSLAGPRSYTFGSGTRLTVV.

The chain links TRBV6-4 to TRBJ1-6; D is uncertain. The CDR3 spans 12 residues. Germline V gives CDR1 MRHNA, CDR2 SNTAGT. V was pared by 5 bases and J by 8 bases, with 7 bases between. The CDR3 DNA reads as TGTGCCAGCAGTCCAAGAGATTCACCCCTCCACTTT. Translated: CASSPRDSPLHF.

This clone appeared a few times. The chain combines TRBV9 with TRBJ2-2, with D possibly TRBD1 on 6 matching bases. V lost 3 bases and J lost 1, with 13 bases in between. Germline V gives CDR1 SGDLS, CDR2 YYNGEE. The CDR3 spans 16 residues. CDR3 sequence reads: CASSASQGMNTGELFF. The DNA for the CDR3 is TGTGCCAGCAGCGCCTCACAGGGAATGAACACCGGGGAGCTGTTTTTT.

There are a few counts of this clone. The rearrangement links TRBV4-1 to TRBJ2-1; TRBD2 matches 13 bases. The V gene's germline CDR1 is MGHRA and CDR2 YSYEKL. V shed 3 bases and J 6 bases; nucleotides not matched to a gene: 11. There are 18 residues in the CDR3. CDR3: CASSHHGLAGANSNEQFF. In DNA, the CDR3 is TGCGCCAGCAGCCATCACGGACTAGCGGGGGCTAATTCCAATGAGCAGTTCTTC.

The CDR3 sequence: CASSPPGTGRYEQYF. Here the CDR3 DNA reads TGTGCCAGCAGCCCTCCCGGGACAGGGCGATACGAGCAGTACTTC. This chain joins TRBV28 and TRBJ2-7, with TRBD1 matching 9 bases. With V trimmed by 6 bases and J by 4 bases, 10 bases remained unmatched. Germline CDR1 and CDR2: MDHEN and SYDVKM. This CDR3 spans 15 amino acids.

The rearrangement uses TRBV29-1 and TRBJ2-5; D is possibly TRBD2 (5 bases). The germline V and J ends were trimmed by 7 bases and 5 bases, with 14 bases remaining between them. Germline-derived CDR1 and CDR2 are SQVTM and ANQGSEA. The CDR3 covers 12 residues. CDR3 sequence (DNA): TGCAGCGCATATCAGTCGGGGGAGACCCAGTACTTC. Translated, it gives CSAYQSGETQYF.

This sequence joins TRBV29-1 and TRBJ1-5; D is possibly TRBD1 (5 bases). Trimming stripped 4 bases from V and 7 bases from J, with 14 bases between. There are 13 residues in the CDR3. Germline CDR1 reads SQVTM; CDR2 reads ANQGSEA. CDR3 sequence reads: CSVVAGGGQPQHF. For the CDR3, the DNA is TGCAGCGTTGTAGCGGGGGGAGGGCAGCCCCAGCATTTT.

This clone has only a few counts. CDR3 residues: CATSRDWGSRQTQYF. CDR3 DNA: TGTGCCACCAGCAGAGATTGGGGGTCCAGGCAGACCCAGTACTTC. V is TRBV15 and J is TRBJ2-5; possibly TRBD1 or TRBD2 for D (5 bases each). CDR1 is LNHNV, CDR2 YYDKDF, per germline (reference sequence). The CDR3 sequence is 15 residues long. V lost 0 bases and J 6 bases, leaving 14 bases between the germline ends.

The chain has TRBV30 and TRBJ1-4, with no clear D. V was shortened by 8 bases and J by 8 bases, with 24 bases between the two germline ends. Germline assignment: CDR1 GTSNPN and CDR2 SVGIG (reference sequence). The CDR3 consists of 15 residues. CDR3 sequence (DNA): TGTGCCGCCCACCCGCGCAGCCCCGCAATAGAAAAACTGTTTTTT. Translating gives CAAHPRSPAIEKLFF.

The chain links TRBV18 to TRBJ2-1; a possible D gene is TRBD1 (5 bases). Germline V lookup: CDR1 KGHSH, CDR2 LQKENI. Trimming took 5 bases from V and 4 from J, leaving 18 bases between them. The CDR3 has 16 residues. This CDR3 is CASSSLDSRGYNEQFF. CDR3 sequence (DNA): TGTGCCAGCTCATCGCTCGACAGTAGGGGATACAATGAGCAGTTCTTC.

The V gene is TRBV10-2, the J gene TRBJ1-4; weak D call: TRBD1 (5 bases). The ends were cut back, 4 bases at V and 3 bases at J, with 15 bases in the middle. Per germline, CDR1 WSHSY and CDR2 SAAADI. The CDR3 runs 16 residues. CDR3 sequence reads: CASSAAEGWANEKLFF. CDR3 in DNA: TGCGCCAGCAGTGCCGCAGAGGGGTGGGCTAATGAAAAACTGTTTTTT.

This clone has just one count. The chain's CDR3 is CASSFRDRAYNEQFF. The CDR3 DNA reads TGTGCCAGCAGCTTCCGGGACAGGGCCTACAATGAGCAGTTCTTC. The chain has TRBV5-8 and TRBJ2-1; TRBD1 matches 9 bases. The CDR3 has 15 amino acids. Germline lookup yields CDR1 SGHTS and CDR2 YDEGEE. Losses at the gene ends were 2 bases for V and 2 bases for J; bases not matched to a gene: 2.